Listed here are 5 T cell receptor beta chains from one sample, sequenced in a study of beta chain features in type 1 diabetes. What was sequenced were expressed TCRB transcripts, since all of the isolated RNA had been reverse transcribed. The protocol was immunoSEQ multiplex PCR, while the TCRdb copy is restricted to in-frame clones and leaves out a portion. Among 250,000 to 300,000 clones, 7.5% to 9.5% were seen once, and the ten largest hold 1%. The sample taken for sequencing was central memory CD4+ T cells from blood. The receptors were sampled from a woman between 18 and 29 years old in good health.

This rearrangement joins TRBV11-3 to TRBJ2-7; TRBD1 matches at 7 bases. The V segment lost 5 bases and the J segment 2 bases; nucleotides outside the gene matches: 6. This CDR3 is 14 amino acids long. Germline-derived CDR1 and CDR2 are SGHNT and YENEEA. Here the CDR3 reads CASSAKTGPYEQYF. In DNA, the CDR3 is TGTGCCAGCAGCGCAAAGACAGGGCCCTACGAGCAGTACTTC.

J is TRBJ2-1 and V is TRBV7-3; unclear D gene. V was shortened by 4 bases and J by 8 bases, with 9 bases between the two germline ends. The germline V gene has CDR1 SGHTA and CDR2 FQGTGA. The CDR3 consists of 12 residues. As DNA, the CDR3 is TGTGCCAGCAGCTCAAGGATGTATGAGCAGTTCTTC. Translation: CASSSRMYEQFF.

This clone was counted at least ten times. Other DNA sequences in the sample encode the same CDR3. The genes are TRBV5-1 and TRBJ2-2, with D hard to call. V dropped 1 base and J dropped 1 base, with 8 bases sitting between them. In germline, CDR1 is SGHRS, CDR2 YFSETQ. There are 15 residues in the CDR3. The CDR3 reads CASSLSGMNTGELFF. In DNA, the CDR3 is TGCGCCAGCAGCTTGTCTGGGATGAACACCGGGGAGCTGTTTTTT.

The J gene is TRBJ2-7, the V gene TRBV2; 8 nucleotides line up with TRBD1. This CDR3 comprises 16 residues. CDR1 and CDR2 from the germline V gene are SNHLY and FYNNEI. V was pared by 3 bases and J by 9 bases, with 16 bases of the junction left unmatched. The CDR3 sequence: CASSESGTGPIRRQYV. Here the CDR3 DNA reads TGTGCCAGCAGTGAGTCCGGGACAGGACCCATACGACGGCAGTACGTC.

CDR3 sequence reads: CASKGNTEAFF. The CDR3 bases are TGTGCCAGCAAGGGAAACACTGAAGCTTTCTTT. This rearrangement joins TRBV28 to TRBJ1-1; D uncertain. The germline V and J ends were trimmed by 7 bases and 2 bases, with 5 bases remaining between them. Germline V gives CDR1 MDHEN, CDR2 SYDVKM. This CDR3 is 11 amino acids long.